One sample yielded the 20 T cell receptor beta chains listed below, sequenced in a study of glioma-infiltrating T cells after dendritic cell vaccination. Generated by immunoSEQ multiplex PCR, the TCRdb table keeps only in-frame clones and is missing some. The table has approximately 84,000 clones, approximately 84% seen once. The material was blood, obtained before dendritic cell vaccination. The receptors derive from a human donor with glioblastoma.

The chain employs TRBV28 and TRBJ2-1; D uncertain. Germline CDR1 is MDHEN and CDR2 is SYDVKM. V lost 2 bases and J lost 8, with 7 bases in between. The CDR3 spans 12 residues. The CDR3 region is CASSLLHYEQFF. The DNA for the CDR3 is TGTGCCAGCAGTTTACTGCACTATGAGCAGTTCTTC.

The V and J genes are TRBV11-2 and TRBJ1-1; D call uncertain. Germline V gives CDR1 SGHAT, CDR2 FQNNGV. Trimming removed 2 bases from V and 3 bases from J, with 10 bases in between. The CDR3 has 14 residues. The CDR3 reads CASSLSGVDTEAFF. The CDR3 coding sequence is TGTGCCAGCAGCTTATCCGGGGTCGACACTGAAGCTTTCTTT.

J is TRBJ1-5 and V is TRBV7-8, with 10 positions matching TRBD1. The J segment lost 4 bases and the V segment lost 3 bases, leaving 12 bases of the junction unmatched. The length of the CDR3 is 18 residues. CDR1 and CDR2 (germline): SGHVS, FQNEAQ. The CDR3 sequence is CASSLIGGTGAQNQPQHF. The CDR3 DNA sequence: TGTGCCAGCAGCTTGATAGGGGGGACAGGGGCGCAAAATCAGCCCCAGCATTTT.

This chain links TRBV11-2 with TRBJ1-2; D is perhaps TRBD1 (5 bases). The germline CDR1 and CDR2 sequences are SGHAT and FQNNGV. V lost 0 bases and J lost 6, with 8 bases in between. The CDR3 has 13 amino acids. This CDR3 reads CASSLETADGYTF. The DNA of the CDR3 is TGTGCCAGCAGCTTAGAGACAGCTGATGGCTACACCTTC.

The chain combines TRBV4-1 with TRBJ2-3; 8 bases align to TRBD2. The CDR3 runs 17 residues. Germline CDR1 reads MGHRA; CDR2 reads YSYEKL. V gave up 1 base and J gave up 0 bases; unmatched junction bases: 6. CDR3 region: CASSQVPGGLSTDTQYF. The CDR3 nucleotides are TGCGCCAGCAGCCAAGTGCCGGGGGGGCTCAGCACAGATACGCAGTATTTT.

This chain uses TRBV2 with TRBJ2-7; D gene unclear. V gave up 7 bases and J gave up 6 bases, with 7 bases separating them. This CDR3 has 10 residues. Germline CDR1 and CDR2: SNHLY and FYNNEI. The CDR3, as DNA: TGTGCCAGCACTGGCCTCGAGCAGTACTTC. Protein: CASTGLEQYF.

V is TRBV7-3 and J is TRBJ2-5, with 8 bases that match TRBD1. With 5 bases clipped from V and 4 bases from J, the junction kept 6 bases outside the gene matches. This CDR3 region has 14 residues. Germline CDR1 is SGHTA and CDR2 is FQGTGA. The CDR3 nucleotides read TGTGCCAGCAGCCATGGACAGGGAGGAGAGACCCAGTACTTC. It specifies CASSHGQGGETQYF.

The genes are TRBV29-1 and TRBJ2-7; D may be TRBD2 (6 bases). The CDR3 contains 19 residues. Trimming shortened V by 7 bases and J by 0 bases, and 31 bases separated the two germline ends. Germline values: CDR1 SQVTM, CDR2 ANQGSEA. In DNA form, the CDR3 reads TGCAGCGCCACGGCGCGGGGTTTAGGGCCAAGAGGGAACTCCTACGAGCAGTACTTC. Translating gives CSATARGLGPRGNSYEQYF.

The chain combines TRBV19 with TRBJ2-7, with 10 positions matching TRBD2. The V segment lost 5 bases and the J segment 2 bases; nucleotides outside the gene matches: 6. The CDR3 runs to 15 residues. Germline values: CDR1 LNHDA, CDR2 SQIVND (reference sequence). The CDR3 coding sequence is TGTGCCAGTAGTCAGAGCGGGGGGGCCGCCTACGAGCAGTACTTC. As protein: CASSQSGGAAYEQYF.

The V call is TRBV6-5, the J call TRBJ2-7, with TRBD2 matching over 7 bases. Germline loops: CDR1 MNHEY, CDR2 SVGAGI. V dropped 6 bases and J dropped 0; count of bases not matched to a gene: 8. CDR3 size: 15 residues. Here the CDR3 reads CASRRAGGSSYEQYF. CDR3 coding DNA: TGTGCCAGCAGACGGGCTGGCGGGAGCTCCTACGAGCAGTACTTC.

The V gene is TRBV10-1, the J gene TRBJ2-7; 8 bases are shared with TRBD1. Germline assignment: CDR1 WNHNN and CDR2 SYGVQD (reference sequence). The CDR3 totals 18 residues. Germline trimming cut 7 bases from V and 0 bases from J; bases unmatched to any gene: 17. This chain's CDR3 is CASTKTKYQGAPSYEQYF. The CDR3 coding sequence is TGCGCCAGCACCAAGACAAAATATCAGGGGGCTCCCTCCTACGAGCAGTACTTC.

This chain links TRBV10-3 with TRBJ1-2; TRBD1 aligns across 9 bases. Per germline, CDR1 ENHRY and CDR2 SYGVKD. V shed 4 bases and J 6 bases; nucleotides not matched to a gene: 9. CDR3 length equals 15 residues. The CDR3 sequence is CAISGLKGQGDGYTF. CDR3 DNA: TGTGCCATCAGTGGGTTAAAGGGACAGGGTGATGGCTACACCTTC.

This sequence joins TRBV7-2 and TRBJ2-7; 14 bases are shared with TRBD2. The CDR3 has 14 residues. V trimming: 3 bases; J trimming: 7 bases; junction bases outside the gene matches: 2. The germline CDR1 and CDR2 sequences are SGHTA and FQGNSA. The CDR3 loop is CASSLGLAGVEQYF. The DNA of the CDR3 is TGTGCCAGCAGCTTGGGACTAGCGGGAGTTGAGCAGTACTTC.

The chain uses TRBV7-2 and TRBJ2-7; TRBD1 aligns across 12 bases. Looked up from germline, CDR1 is SGHTA and CDR2 is FQGNSA. The CDR3 sequence is 16 residues long. V shed 5 bases and J 3 bases; nucleotides not matched to a gene: 8. The CDR3 protein is CASSPTGTGGFYEQYF. As DNA, the CDR3 is TGTGCCAGCAGCCCGACCGGGACAGGGGGCTTCTACGAGCAGTACTTC.

The rearrangement joins TRBV14 to TRBJ2-4, with 9 bases aligning to TRBD2. The CDR3 extends over 18 amino acids. The V and J ends lost 0 bases and 5 bases, in that order; junction bases with no gene match: 11. Germline assignment: CDR1 SGHDN and CDR2 FVKESK. This CDR3 reads CASSQDRSSGRTQNIQYF. CDR3 nucleotide sequence: TGTGCCAGCAGCCAAGATCGAAGTAGCGGGAGAACCCAAAACATTCAGTACTTC.

V and J are TRBV2 and TRBJ2-7; the D gene is possibly TRBD1 (5 bases). The CDR3 sequence is 15 residues long. The germline V and J ends were trimmed by 4 bases and 6 bases, with 19 bases remaining between them. Germline assignment: CDR1 SNHLY and CDR2 FYNNEI. CDR3 amino acids: CASSVILGADSEQYF. The CDR3, as DNA: TGTGCCAGCAGTGTAATTTTAGGGGCCGACTCCGAGCAGTACTTC.

The chain uses TRBV7-2 and TRBJ1-5, with D uncertain. Deletions cut 5 bases from V and 4 bases from J, with 12 bases between. The CDR3 runs to 14 residues. Germline CDR1 reads SGHTA; CDR2 reads FQGNSA. CDR3 region: CASSPDGPNQPQHF. In nucleotides, the CDR3 is TGTGCCAGCAGCCCCGATGGGCCTAATCAGCCCCAGCATTTT.

CDR3 in amino acids: CASRRGGSNNEQFF. CDR3 DNA sequence: TGTGCCAGCAGGCGGGGGGGCAGCAACAATGAGCAGTTCTTC. This chain connects TRBV25-1 to TRBJ2-1; 9 nucleotides match TRBD2. This CDR3 is built from 14 residues. In germline, CDR1 is MGHDK, CDR2 SYGVNS. V lost 6 bases and J lost 5; bases outside the gene matches: 5.

This clone was detected only a few times. The chain uses TRBV7-9 and TRBJ2-5, with 9 nucleotides matching TRBD1. CDR1 SEHNR and CDR2 FQNEAQ come from the germline V gene (reference sequence). V was pared by 2 bases and J by 5 bases, with 6 bases of the junction left unmatched. The CDR3 is made up of 15 amino acids. The CDR3 DNA follows: TGTGCCAGCAGCTTATCGGGACAGGGTAGGGAGACCCAGTACTTC. It yields the protein CASSLSGQGRETQYF.

The chain links TRBV6-6 to TRBJ2-7; TRBD2 is a possible D gene (7 bases). The CDR3 sequence is 14 residues long. The V and J ends lost 1 base and 5 bases respectively, with 12 bases between them. CDR1 is MNHNY and CDR2 is SVGAGI in the germline V gene (reference sequence). The CDR3 spells CASSYWTRQDEQYF. In DNA, the CDR3 is TGTGCCAGCAGTTACTGGACTAGACAGGACGAGCAGTACTTC.